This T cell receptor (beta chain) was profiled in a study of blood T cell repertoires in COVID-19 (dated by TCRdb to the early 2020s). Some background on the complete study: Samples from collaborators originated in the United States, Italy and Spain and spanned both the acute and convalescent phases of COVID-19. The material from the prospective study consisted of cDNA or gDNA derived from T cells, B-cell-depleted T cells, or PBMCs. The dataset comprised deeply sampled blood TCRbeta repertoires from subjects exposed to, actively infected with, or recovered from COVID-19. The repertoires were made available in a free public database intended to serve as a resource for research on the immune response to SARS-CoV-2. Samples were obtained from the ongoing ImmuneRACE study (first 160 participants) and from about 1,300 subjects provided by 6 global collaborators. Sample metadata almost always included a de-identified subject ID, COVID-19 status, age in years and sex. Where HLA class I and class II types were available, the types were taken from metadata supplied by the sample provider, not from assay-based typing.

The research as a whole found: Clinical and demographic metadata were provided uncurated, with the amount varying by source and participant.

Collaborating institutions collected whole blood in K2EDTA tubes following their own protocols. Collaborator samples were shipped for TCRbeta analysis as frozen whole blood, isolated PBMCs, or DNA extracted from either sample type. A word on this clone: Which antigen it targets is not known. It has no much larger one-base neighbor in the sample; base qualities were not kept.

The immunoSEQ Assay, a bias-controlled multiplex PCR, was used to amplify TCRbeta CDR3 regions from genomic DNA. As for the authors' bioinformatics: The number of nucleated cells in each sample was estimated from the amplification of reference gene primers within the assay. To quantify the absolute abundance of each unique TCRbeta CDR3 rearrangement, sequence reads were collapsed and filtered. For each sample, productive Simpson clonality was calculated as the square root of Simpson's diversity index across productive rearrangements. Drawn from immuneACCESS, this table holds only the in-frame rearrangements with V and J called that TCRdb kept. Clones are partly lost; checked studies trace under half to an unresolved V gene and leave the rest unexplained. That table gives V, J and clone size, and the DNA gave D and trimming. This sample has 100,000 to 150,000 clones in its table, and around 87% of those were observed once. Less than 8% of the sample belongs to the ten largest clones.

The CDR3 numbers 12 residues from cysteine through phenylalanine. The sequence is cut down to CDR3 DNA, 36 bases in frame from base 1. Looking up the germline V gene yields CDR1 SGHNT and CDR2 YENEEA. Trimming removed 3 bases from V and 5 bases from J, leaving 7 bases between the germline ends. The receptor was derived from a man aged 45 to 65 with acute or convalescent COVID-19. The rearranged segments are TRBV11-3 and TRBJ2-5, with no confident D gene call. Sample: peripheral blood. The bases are TGTGCCAGCAGCTTGGTTCGGGAGACCCAGTACTTC. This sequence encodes CASSLVRETQYF.